The subject of this entry is one T cell receptor (beta chain). The antigen this receptor binds is unknown. No much larger clonotype is one base removed from it; base qualities were not supplied. This specimen belongs to a study of blood T cell repertoires in COVID-19 (dated by TCRdb to the early 2020s). Concerning the study at large: The collaborator samples originated in the United States, Italy and Spain and spanned the acute and convalescent phases of COVID-19. The samples were drawn from the first 160 participants of the ongoing ImmuneRACE study and from over 950 subjects provided by 6 global collaborators. A de-identified subject ID, COVID-19 status, age in years and sex were almost always included in the sample metadata. The dataset comprised deeply sampled blood TCRbeta repertoires from subjects exposed to, actively infected with, or recovered from COVID-19. HLA class I and class II types, where available, came from metadata supplied by the sample provider rather than from assay-based typing. The prospective study material was composed of cDNA or gDNA derived from T cells, B-cell-depleted T cells, or PBMCs. The repertoires were made available in a free public database intended to serve as a resource for research on the immune response to SARS-CoV-2.

In the prospective study, participants were about 18 to 89 years old, resided in fewer than 25 geographic areas of the United States, and were enrolled through a virtual design. In the prospective study, cohorts were assigned on the basis of participant-reported clinical history obtained from a screening survey and a study questionnaire. Recovered participants in ImmuneRACE Cohort 3 were defined as having two consecutive negative NP/OP PCR tests, clearance from a healthcare professional, or resolution of symptoms. Mobile phlebotomists in the prospective study collected whole blood, serum and a nasopharyngeal or oropharyngeal swab from every participant. Over a roughly two-month period, participants in the prospective study had the option of providing additional blood draws and questionnaires. Before DNA extraction, blood samples from the prospective study were shipped at room temperature or frozen.

TCRbeta CDR3 regions were amplified from genomic DNA using the immunoSEQ Assay, a bias-controlled multiplex PCR. For the original study's pipeline: Within the assay, amplification of reference gene primers was used to estimate how many nucleated cells each sample contained. To quantify the absolute abundance of each unique TCRbeta CDR3 rearrangement, sequence reads were collapsed and filtered. For each sample, productive Simpson clonality was calculated as the square root of Simpson's diversity index over productive rearrangements. TCRdb mirrors the immuneACCESS table, restricted to in-frame sequences. Some clones are absent from its copies; in checked studies, under half trace to an unresolved V gene, and the reason for the others is unknown. D and trimming were read from the DNA, whereas the V and J calls and clone size are those reported in that table. This sample has over 200,000 clones in its table, and 85% to 90% of those were observed once. The ten biggest clones cover roughly 1.2% of the sample.

Study-wide findings and limitations: The amount of clinical and demographic metadata varied by source and participant and was provided uncurated.

The CDR3 contains 15 residues, cysteine and phenylalanine counted. Just the 45-base CDR3 DNA is kept, in frame starting at base 1. For CDR1 and CDR2, the germline V gene lists MNHEY and SVGAGI. V loses 2 bases, J loses 3 bases, and the germline ends lie 13 bases apart. This chain is built from TRBV6-5 and TRBJ1-1, and perhaps TRBD1 as D gene, on 5 matching bases. The TCR sequence derives from a man aged 25-45 years who had recovered from COVID-19. The material sequenced was PBMCs or T cells enriched from blood (not recorded which). The bases are TGTGCCAGCAGTTACCCGGGGGGAGGGGACACTGAAGCTTTCTTT. Translated, it gives CASSYPGGGDTEAFF.